This T cell receptor beta chain was sequenced in a study of response to subunit inactivated influenza vaccine. Points from the study as a whole: Authors suggested each seasonal flu vaccination may recruit only limited numbers of new T cells.

This clonotype was counted a few times. What it binds is not known. Via MiXCR, TCRdb re-called the RT-PCR reads, giving one row per CDR3 protein. The profile shows 200,000 to 250,000 distinct CDR3 sequences, 12% of them singletons. Looked up from germline, CDR1 is SGHRS and CDR2 is YFSETQ. The CDR3 has 17 amino acids. Trimming took 4 bases from V and 7 from J; bases not matched to a gene: 16. Source: non-naive T cells sorted from PBMCs, taken less than 15 days before vaccination. V usage is TRBV5-1 and J usage is TRBJ2-1, with 8 bases lining up with TRBD2. This sequence was found in a man aged 50-59 years who received an inactivated influenza vaccine. The CDR3 bases are TGCGCCAGCAGCCCGAACTTAGCGGGAAGGGCTGAAAATGAGCAGTTCTTC. This codes for CASSPNLAGRAENEQFF.